The 14 T cell receptor beta chains presented below share a single source sample, sequenced in a study of cytomegalovirus exposure and HLA in healthy donors. A multiplex PCR was run with 60 Vbeta primers and 13 Jbeta primers. TCRdb keeps only in-frame clones here, not all; method: immunoSEQ multiplex PCR. The sample includes approximately 190,000 clones. The sample comprised PBMCs. These receptors were taken from a man in his thirties or forties in good health and CMV-seronegative.

The V and J genes are TRBV6-5 and TRBJ1-1; 8 nucleotides align to TRBD1. The V gene end was trimmed by 11 bases and the J gene end by 5 bases; junction bases not matched to a gene: 10. Germline CDR1 is MNHEY and CDR2 is SVGAGI. The CDR3 spans 13 residues. The CDR3 region is CAAGGPGRTEAFF. The CDR3 region has the DNA TGTGCCGCAGGGGGCCCAGGACGGACTGAAGCTTTCTTT.

This chain joins TRBV6-6 and TRBJ1-1; D call uncertain. This CDR3 has 15 amino acids. Per the germline V gene, CDR1 is MNHNY and CDR2 is SVGAGI (reference sequence). Trimming took off 5 bases at V and 1 base at J, with 14 bases between the two ends. In DNA form, the CDR3 reads TGTGCCAGCAGTCCTCCTGGCGGAGGGAACACTGAAGCTTTCTTT. It specifies CASSPPGGGNTEAFF.

This rearrangement joins TRBV12-5 to TRBJ2-1; 8 bases match TRBD2. Germline-derived CDR1 and CDR2 are LGHNT and FRNRAP. The CDR3 sequence is 15 residues long. The junction had 9 bases not matched to a gene; V was cut back by 3 bases and J by 8 bases. The CDR3 spells CASGFVVGTRDEQFF. CDR3 bases: TGTGCTAGTGGTTTCGTTGTCGGGACTAGAGATGAGCAGTTCTTC. The variable domain in full, completed from reference TRBV12-5 and TRBJ2-1, reads DARVTQTPRHKVTEMGQEVTMRCQPILGHNTVFWYRQTMMQGLELLAYFRNRAPLDDSGMPKDRFSAEMPDATLATLKIQPSEPRDSAVYFCASGFVVGTRDEQFFGPGTRLTVL.

The J gene is TRBJ1-1, the V gene TRBV18, with 7 bases aligning to TRBD1. V was pared by 1 base and J by 1 base, with 3 bases of the junction left unmatched. The germline V gene has CDR1 KGHSH and CDR2 LQKENI. The CDR3 extends over 15 amino acids. CDR3 DNA: TGTGCCAGCTCACCACAGTACAGGGGGAACACTGAAGCTTTCTTT. It encodes CASSPQYRGNTEAFF.

The chain is built from TRBV11-2 and TRBJ2-5; 12 bases agree with TRBD1. The DNA end lines up better with TRBJ2-7; the J call may be wrong. Germline CDR1 reads SGHAT; CDR2 reads FQNNGV. CDR3 length equals 15 residues. The CDR3 DNA follows: TGTGCCAGCAGCCCTTATGGGGACAGGGGGCACGAGCAGTACTTC. The encoded protein is CASSPYGDRGHEQYF.

The chain combines TRBV4-1 with TRBJ2-2, with D possibly TRBD1 on 6 matching bases. Germline CDR1 reads MGHRA; CDR2 reads YSYEKL. V was cut by 3 bases and J by 5 bases, with 10 bases left in between. This CDR3 spans 14 amino acids. The CDR3 region is CASSQQQGTGELFF. CDR3 nucleotides: TGCGCCAGCAGCCAGCAACAGGGAACCGGGGAGCTGTTTTTT.

This chain uses TRBV25-1 with TRBJ1-3, with D hard to call. This CDR3 comprises 12 residues. The germline V gene encodes CDR1 MGHDK and CDR2 SYGVNS. V was clipped by 7 bases and J by 8 bases, with 12 bases between them. CDR3 coding DNA: TGTGCCAGCACCCCCTCAGGCCACACCATATATTTT. Translated: CASTPSGHTIYF.

In regard to this clone: Different DNA sequences within this sample yield the same CDR3. The chain carries TRBV15 and TRBJ1-2; D gene ambiguous. The CDR3 contains 14 residues. Per germline, CDR1 LNHNV and CDR2 YYDKDF (reference sequence). The V gene lost 0 bases and the J gene lost 2 bases, with 7 bases spanning the gap. The CDR3 sequence: CATSRDRGNYGYTF. DNA for the CDR3: TGTGCCACCAGCAGAGATAGAGGAAACTATGGCTACACCTTC.

V is TRBV7-9 and J is TRBJ1-4; 9 bases map to TRBD1. The CDR3 covers 16 residues. Germline V gene sequence: CDR1 SEHNR, CDR2 FQNEAQ (reference sequence). J gave up 2 bases and V 2 bases, and 3 bases lay outside the gene matches. The CDR3 protein is CASSLIGTGTNEKLFF. CDR3 in DNA: TGTGCCAGCAGCTTAATCGGGACAGGGACTAATGAAAAACTGTTTTTT.

V gene TRBV27 combines with J gene TRBJ1-2, with TRBD1 identical over 9 bases. V dropped 5 bases and J dropped 4; count of bases not matched to a gene: 11. CDR1 is MNHEY, CDR2 SMNVEV, per germline (reference sequence). The CDR3 has 16 amino acids. The CDR3: CASSPPGQGTIYGYTF. CDR3 bases: TGTGCCAGCAGTCCACCGGGACAGGGTACAATCTATGGCTACACCTTC.

The CDR3 DNA follows: TGTGCCAGCAGCCCTTCTCTAGCGGGAGTGGACAATGAGCAGTTCTTC. The encoded protein is CASSPSLAGVDNEQFF. The chain uses TRBV11-1 and TRBJ2-1; 10 bases fit TRBD2. The CDR3 length is 16 residues. CDR1 is SGHAT, CDR2 FQDESV, per germline (reference sequence). J was trimmed by 5 bases and V by 5 bases; bases with no gene match: 9.

The V gene is TRBV30, the J gene TRBJ1-2; D remains ambiguous. Deletions cut 3 bases from V and 0 bases from J, with 8 bases between. The length of the CDR3 is 13 residues. Germline lookup yields CDR1 GTSNPN and CDR2 SVGIG (reference sequence). CDR3 DNA sequence: TGTGCCTGGAGCGCTCAGACTAACTATGGCTACACCTTC. Its translation is CAWSAQTNYGYTF.

The rearrangement links TRBV6-5 to TRBJ2-1, with a tentative D call TRBD2 (5 bases). Germline V lookup: CDR1 MNHEY, CDR2 SVGAGI. Deletions cut 3 bases from V and 13 bases from J, with 10 bases between. The CDR3 has 11 amino acids. CDR3: CASSYGGRQFF. The CDR3, as DNA: TGTGCCAGCAGTTATGGAGGAAGACAGTTCTTC.

The chain combines TRBV5-4 with TRBJ2-3; 12 bases match TRBD2. V lost 4 bases, J lost 0 bases, and 3 bases stayed unmatched. The CDR3 has 16 amino acids. Germline CDR1 reads SGHNT; CDR2 reads YYREEE (reference sequence). The CDR3 region is CASSGGLAGSTDTQYF. DNA for the CDR3: TGTGCCAGCAGCGGAGGACTAGCGGGGAGCACAGATACGCAGTATTTT.